These T cell receptor beta chains were read from a single sample in a study of CD8 T cells in ankylosing spondylitis. MiXCR was run by TCRdb on the 5' RACE reads, yielding one entry per CDR3 protein. Of roughly 250,000 distinct CDR3 sequences in the sample, roughly a tenth were seen once. Sequencing used blood, either unsorted or a sorted T cell fraction (not recorded which). The source of these receptors is a male donor with ankylosing spondylitis or in good health (not recorded which). Both conserved end residues are part of each CDR3. Size is stated for part of the rows, as once, few or many counts, or as a class when the clone is expanded.

j_call	v_call	clone_size	cdr3_aa
TRBJ1-5	TRBV10-3	NA	CAISESLRQPQHF
TRBJ2-1	TRBV3-1	many	CASSQGTSGMNNEQFF
TRBJ1-5	TRBV29-1	many	CSAGQGGSNQPQHF
TRBJ2-7	TRBV3-1	many	CASSPGGSLSYEQYF
TRBJ1-3	TRBV5-5	NA	CASSHGLDSGNTIYF
TRBJ2-7	TRBV3-1	many	CASSLASAGGYEQYF
TRBJ2-3	TRBV5-1	many	CASSRGTSADTQYF
TRBJ1-4	TRBV12-3/TRBV12-4	many	CASSGATGGGNEKLFF
TRBJ2-1	TRBV20-1	NA	CSAFAGLDSWVGYNEQFF
TRBJ1-5	TRBV3-1	NA	CASSQGGGTGYQPQHF
TRBJ2-2	TRBV27	NA	CASSSSGGFTGELFF
TRBJ2-1	TRBV7-9	few	CASSLASGGPYNEQFF
TRBJ2-3	TRBV18	many	CASSPMPADRRSTDTQYF
TRBJ2-1	TRBV12-3/TRBV12-4	many	CASSEYNEQFF
TRBJ2-5	TRBV3-1	NA	CASSHWGGLQETQYF
TRBJ2-5	TRBV10-3	many	CAISGGAEETQYF
TRBJ2-2	TRBV19	many	CATRKGANTGELFF
TRBJ1-3	TRBV7-9	few	CASSLATQEGNTIYF
TRBJ2-7	TRBV7-2	NA	CASSSSLYEQYF
TRBJ1-5	TRBV3-1	many	CASSPGGGMAGYSNQPQHF
TRBJ1-1	TRBV12-3/TRBV12-4	once	CASSLSARFWARNTEPFF
TRBJ2-3	TRBV21-1	many	CASSKEWDRGRDTQYF
TRBJ2-6	TRBV5-7	NA	CASSPPPGQGYSGANVLTF
TRBJ2-1	TRBV29-1	NA	CSATRQSVYNEQFF
TRBJ1-2	TRBV19	many	CASGSRTVLYGYTF
TRBJ2-1	TRBV5-1	many	CASSLERTGSYNEQFF
TRBJ1-1	TRBV11-3	NA	CASSFARESDAFF
TRBJ1-1	TRBV13	many	CASSLHHRDTEAFF
TRBJ2-5	TRBV5-1	many	CASSLGGTQETQYF
TRBJ2-1	TRBV28	many	CASSFLFHGDEQFF
TRBJ1-3	TRBV4-2	many	CASSQEGGSGNTIYF
TRBJ2-1	TRBV5-1	many	CASSLLGTDYNEQFF